Detailed here is one T cell receptor (beta chain). Its antigen remains unknown. This sample stems from a study of T cells after yellow fever vaccination. Study-wide points: The secondary response was weaker, and its peak arrived faster, on day 5 versus 15. Once the booster was given, most primary-vaccination clones reappeared, at just under 98% for CD4 and over 75% for CD8.

Trimming cost V 0 bases and J 7 bases, with 9 bases left between them. The length of the CDR3 is 13 residues. Researchers made TCR cDNA using 5'RACE template switching, and this step added a universal primer site and UMIs. TCRdb ran MiXCR on the 5' RACE reads and lists one entry per CDR3 protein. Among around 340,000 distinct CDR3 sequences listed, around 12% were seen once. The starting material was CD4+ T cells sorted from PBMCs, obtained 15 days after the yellow fever booster vaccination. The J gene is TRBJ1-1, the V gene TRBV12-3 or TRBV12-4; TRBD1 is a possible D gene (5 bases). This receptor was taken from a man between 18 and 29 years old who received the YFV17D yellow fever vaccine. The CDR3 DNA reads TGTGCCAGCAGTTTAGCGAAGGGACGTGAAGCTTTCTTT. This sequence encodes CASSLAKGREAFF.